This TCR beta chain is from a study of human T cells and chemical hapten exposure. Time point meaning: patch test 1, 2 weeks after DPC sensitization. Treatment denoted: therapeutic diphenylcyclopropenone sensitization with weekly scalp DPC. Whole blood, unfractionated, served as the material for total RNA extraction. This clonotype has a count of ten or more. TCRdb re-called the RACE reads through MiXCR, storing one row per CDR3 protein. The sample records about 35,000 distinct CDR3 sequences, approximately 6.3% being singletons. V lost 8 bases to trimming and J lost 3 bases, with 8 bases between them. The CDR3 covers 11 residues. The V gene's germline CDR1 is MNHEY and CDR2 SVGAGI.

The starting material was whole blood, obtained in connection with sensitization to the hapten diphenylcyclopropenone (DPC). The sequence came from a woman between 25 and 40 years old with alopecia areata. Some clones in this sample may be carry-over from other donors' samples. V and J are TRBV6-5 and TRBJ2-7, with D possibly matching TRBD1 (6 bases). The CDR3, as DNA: TGTGCCAGCGGGACATACTACGAGCAGTACTTC. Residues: CASGTYYEQYF.